Each of the 29 T cell receptor beta chains below was sequenced from the same sample in a study of shared clonotypes between healthy human individuals. Clones were read by immunoSEQ multiplex PCR, and TCRdb kept only the in-frame ones, dropping some. The sample contains around 1,000,000 clones, about 80% of which appear only once. The sequenced material came from memory CD4+ T cells from PBMCs. Subset defined: CD45RA-negative fraction. The receptors stem from a man aged 18 to 29 in good health. Some clones in this sample may be carry-over from other donors' samples.

The CDR3 loop is CASPGGVGGYTF. The CDR3 DNA reads as TGTGCCAGCCCTGGCGGGGTAGGAGGCTACACCTTC. The rearrangement uses TRBV27 and TRBJ1-2; D is undetermined. Deletions cut 8 bases from V and 8 bases from J, with 15 bases between. The CDR3 length is 12 residues. CDR1 and CDR2 (germline): MNHEY, SMNVEV (reference sequence).

To note about this clone: In the same sample, other DNA sequences code for this CDR3. This chain links TRBV2 with TRBJ2-1; D uncertain. The germline V gene encodes CDR1 SNHLY and CDR2 FYNNEI. There are 11 residues in the CDR3. Trimming removed 4 bases at V and 4 bases at J, with 2 bases between. The CDR3 DNA is TGTGCCAGCAGTGGATACAATGAGCAGTTCTTC. It codes for CASSGYNEQFF.

The chain carries TRBV5-1 and TRBJ2-7; D tentatively fits TRBD1 or TRBD2 (5 bases each). This CDR3 region has 14 residues. The ends were cut back, 2 bases at V and 5 bases at J, with 14 bases in the middle. The germline V gene encodes CDR1 SGHRS and CDR2 YFSETQ. The CDR3 loop is CASSFWQGVHEQYF. As DNA, the CDR3 is TGCGCCAGCAGCTTTTGGCAGGGAGTCCACGAGCAGTACTTC.

Turning to this clone: The sample has other DNA sequences that encode this CDR3 too. The rearrangement links TRBV6-1 to TRBJ1-1; TRBD1 aligns across 7 bases. V was pared by 1 base and J by 5 bases, with 4 bases of the junction left unmatched. The CDR3 has 14 amino acids. The V gene's germline CDR1 is MNHNS and CDR2 SASEGT. CDR3: CASSEGQGETEAFF. The CDR3 DNA reads as TGTGCCAGCAGTGAAGGACAGGGTGAAACTGAAGCTTTCTTT.

V is TRBV9 and J is TRBJ2-6; D is uncertain. The ends were cut back, 2 bases at V and 0 bases at J, with 3 bases in the middle. The CDR3 consists of 14 residues. CDR1 and CDR2 from the germline V gene are SGDLS and YYNGEE. The CDR3 nucleotides are TGTGCCAGCAGCGTGCTCTCTGGGGCCAACGTCCTGACTTTC. Translating gives CASSVLSGANVLTF.

On this clone: An end of the junction differs from the germline gene, which may be a read error. The V call is TRBV29-1, the J call TRBJ1-5; no clear D gene. The CDR3 has 14 amino acids. Germline V lookup: CDR1 SQVTM, CDR2 ANQGSEA. The CDR3 here is CTSRHYDSNQPQHF. DNA for the CDR3: TGTACGAGCAGGCACTATGATAGCAATCAGCCCCAGCATTTT.

The J gene is TRBJ1-2, the V gene TRBV5-4, with 8 positions matching TRBD1. This CDR3 is built from 19 residues. CDR1 and CDR2 (germline): SGHNT, YYREEE (reference sequence). The J segment lost 8 bases and the V segment lost 4 bases, leaving 25 bases of the junction unmatched. The CDR3 nucleotides are TGTGCCAGCAGCAATCCAATCGGACAGGGCCATTCCGAACTATGGGGCTACACCTTC. Translated: CASSNPIGQGHSELWGYTF.

The chain has TRBV19 and TRBJ1-3, with D possibly TRBD1 on 5 matching bases. Germline values: CDR1 LNHDA, CDR2 SQIVND (reference sequence). This CDR3 spans 13 amino acids. V gave up 8 bases and J gave up 4 bases, with 12 bases separating them. CDR3 protein: CASGGKAGNTIYF. CDR3 nucleotides: TGTGCCAGTGGGGGAAAAGCCGGAAACACCATATATTTT.

V gene TRBV19 combines with J gene TRBJ1-2, with D tentatively TRBD1 (5 bases). V was cut by 4 bases and J by 13 bases, with 22 bases left in between. Looked up from germline, CDR1 is LNHDA and CDR2 is SQIVND (reference sequence). This CDR3 is 14 amino acids long. In DNA form, the CDR3 reads TGTGCCAGTAGTAACGATTGGGACGTACCTTTTTGCACCTTC. Its translation is CASSNDWDVPFCTF.

This rearrangement joins TRBV19 to TRBJ2-6; tentative D call: TRBD1 (7 bases). Per the germline V gene, CDR1 is LNHDA and CDR2 is SQIVND (reference sequence). CDR3 length: 14 amino acids. V lost 1 base and J 10 bases, leaving 11 bases between the germline ends. The CDR3 reads CASSIGGTENVLTF. The CDR3 nucleotides are TGTGCCAGTAGTATAGGCGGGACAGAAAACGTCCTGACTTTC. Full variable domain (remainder filled in from reference TRBV19 and TRBJ2-6): DGGITQSPKYLFRKEGQNVTLSCEQNLNHDAMYWYRQDPGQGLRLIYYSQIVNDFQKGDIAEGYSVSREKKESFPLTVTSAQKNPTAFYLCASSIGGTENVLTFGAGSRLTVL.

This chain connects TRBV4-2 to TRBJ2-3, with D unresolved. From germline, CDR1 is LGHNA and CDR2 YNFKEQ. The V end was cut by 2 bases, the J end by 4 bases, with 7 bases between. The CDR3 is 13 residues long. The CDR3 loop is CASSQLGADTQYF. The CDR3 DNA follows: TGTGCCAGCAGCCAACTTGGAGCAGATACGCAGTATTTT.

This clone was seen a handful of times. The rearrangement uses TRBV20-1 and TRBJ1-4; D unclear. The CDR3 length is 11 residues. CDR1 and CDR2 (germline): DFQATT, SNEGSKA (reference sequence). The CDR3 DNA is TGCATCGGGTCCTATAATGAAAAACTGTTTTTT. It encodes CIGSYNEKLFF.

This clone was seen a few times. This chain connects TRBV19 to TRBJ2-3; D is uncertain. The germline V gene has CDR1 LNHDA and CDR2 SQIVND (reference sequence). Trimming took 6 bases from V and 0 from J, leaving 13 bases between them. This CDR3 contains 15 residues. In DNA form, the CDR3 reads TGTGCCAGTAGCCCTCGGCAGGTTAGCACAGATACGCAGTATTTT. This codes for CASSPRQVSTDTQYF. The whole variable domain, remainder taken from reference TRBV19 and TRBJ2-3, is DGGITQSPKYLFRKEGQNVTLSCEQNLNHDAMYWYRQDPGQGLRLIYYSQIVNDFQKGDIAEGYSVSREKKESFPLTVTSAQKNPTAFYLCASSPRQVSTDTQYFGPGTRLTVL.

This clone was detected many times. The genes are TRBV18 and TRBJ2-7; 10 bases map to TRBD1. Germline V gives CDR1 KGHSH, CDR2 LQKENI. The CDR3 covers 15 residues. Unmatched junction bases numbered 8, after V lost 3 bases and J lost 6 bases. CDR3 coding DNA: TGTGCCAGCTCACCCACCAGGACAGGGGGGACCGAGCAGTACTTC. Translated, it gives CASSPTRTGGTEQYF. The full variable domain, completed using reference TRBV18 and TRBJ2-7, is NAGVMQNPRHLVRRRGQEARLRCSPMKGHSHVYWYRQLPEEGLKFMVYLQKENIIDESGMPKERFSAEFPKEGPSILRIQQVVRGDSAAYFCASSPTRTGGTEQYFGPGTRLTVT.

The rearrangement joins TRBV28 to TRBJ2-7, with D maybe TRBD2 (6 bases). There are 12 residues in the CDR3. Germline V gives CDR1 MDHEN, CDR2 SYDVKM. The CDR3 DNA reads TGTGGGGCGGGGAGTAGCTCCTACGAGCAGTACTTC. This sequence encodes CGAGSSSYEQYF.

The chain joins TRBV28 to TRBJ1-5, with 8 bases matching TRBD1. V shed 5 bases and J 3 bases; nucleotides not matched to a gene: 6. This CDR3 is built from 15 residues. The germline gives CDR1 MDHEN, CDR2 SYDVKM. The CDR3 protein is CASSPDRAHNQPQHF. Written as DNA, the CDR3 is TGTGCCAGCAGTCCGGACAGGGCACACAATCAGCCCCAGCATTTT.

Comment on this clone: This CDR3 is also generated by other DNA sequences in the sample. This chain uses TRBV5-4 with TRBJ1-5; D unresolved. The CDR3 spans 13 residues. Trimming shortened V by 2 bases and J by 5 bases, and 8 bases separated the two germline ends. Germline-derived CDR1 and CDR2 are SGHNT and YYREEE (reference sequence). The chain's CDR3 is CASSFQGDQPQHF. In DNA, the CDR3 is TGTGCCAGCAGCTTTCAAGGAGATCAGCCCCAGCATTTT.

The J gene is TRBJ2-7, the V gene TRBV15, with D perhaps TRBD1 (7 bases). This CDR3 has 14 residues. Trimming stripped 3 bases from V and 9 bases from J, with 18 bases between. Germline CDR1 LNHNV, CDR2 YYDKDF (reference sequence). CDR3 amino acids: CATSRGGTAPRQYF. The CDR3 region has the DNA TGTGCCACCAGCAGGGGCGGGACAGCTCCTCGGCAGTACTTC.

The V call is TRBV21-1, the J call TRBJ2-3; whether TRBD2, the table's D call, matches the DNA was not checked. TRBV21-1 is designated a pseudogene. This CDR3 has 16 amino acids. CDR3 sequence reads: CASSKGPGLGTDTQYF. CDR3 in DNA: TGTGCCAGCAGCAAAGGGCCGGGACTGGGCACAGATACGCAGTATTTT.

This clone was counted at least ten times. This chain uses TRBV6-1 with TRBJ2-2; 7 bases line up with TRBD1. The junction had 7 bases not matched to a gene; V was cut back by 8 bases and J by 1 base. Germline values: CDR1 MNHNS, CDR2 SASEGT. The CDR3 loop spans 15 amino acids. CDR3 amino acids: CASGKQGRNTGELFF. In DNA, the CDR3 is TGTGCCAGCGGAAAACAGGGGAGGAACACCGGGGAGCTGTTTTTT.

The chain combines TRBV6-5 with TRBJ1-3, with unresolved D. Trimming cost V 8 bases and J 3 bases, with 8 bases left between them. Germline V CDR1 and CDR2: MNHEY, SVGAGI. The CDR3 length is 12 residues. The CDR3 DNA is TGTGCCAGCCGAGACTTTGGAAACACCATATATTTT. Translation gives CASRDFGNTIYF.

The J gene is TRBJ2-3, the V gene TRBV28; TRBD2 agrees at 7 bases. CDR3 length: 15 amino acids. Germline-derived CDR1 and CDR2 are MDHEN and SYDVKM. Trimming cost V 5 bases and J 2 bases; bases outside gene matches: 7. CDR3 amino acids: CASSLTGTITDTQYF. The CDR3 nucleotides read TGTGCCAGCAGTCTCACCGGGACTATCACAGATACGCAGTATTTT.

This chain links TRBV27 with TRBJ2-7; 16 nucleotides align to TRBD2. Germline trimming cut 7 bases from V and 0 bases from J; bases unmatched to any gene: 9. Germline loops: CDR1 MNHEY, CDR2 SMNVEV (reference sequence). The CDR3 sequence is 18 residues long. CDR3 in amino acids: CASTTSGLAGGDSYEQYF. As DNA, the CDR3 is TGTGCCAGCACCACCTCGGGACTAGCGGGAGGGGACTCCTACGAGCAGTACTTC.

The V call is TRBV2, the J call TRBJ2-3, with a tentative D call TRBD2 (6 bases). Trimming left V 6 bases short and J 2 bases short, with 9 bases between. CDR1 is SNHLY and CDR2 is FYNNEI in the germline V gene. This CDR3 contains 13 residues. The CDR3 sequence is CASRRDSTDTQYF. In DNA, the CDR3 is TGTGCCAGCAGGCGGGACTCCACAGATACGCAGTATTTT.

In nucleotides, the CDR3 is TGCGCCAGCAGCTTGGGCGAGGGGGCGCGCAGGCAGTACTTC. Amino acid sequence: CASSLGEGARRQYF. The rearrangement links TRBV5-1 to TRBJ2-7; 7 bases are a match to TRBD1. CDR1 SGHRS and CDR2 YFSETQ come from the germline V gene. Trimming removed 0 bases from V and 9 bases from J; junction bases left unmatched: 9. The CDR3 totals 14 residues. Full variable domain (remainder filled in from reference TRBV5-1 and TRBJ2-7): KAGVTQTPRYLIKTRGQQVTLSCSPISGHRSVSWYQQTPGQGLQFLFEYFSETQRNKGNFPGRFSGRQFSNSRSEMNVSTLELGDSALYLCASSLGEGARRQYFGPGTRLTVT.

V is TRBV19 and J is TRBJ1-2, with D possibly matching TRBD1 (5 bases). Germline CDR1 LNHDA, CDR2 SQIVND (reference sequence). The CDR3 loop spans 15 amino acids. V shed 3 bases and J shed 3 bases, with 14 bases lying between them. The CDR3: CASSISLRGHYGYTF. DNA for the CDR3: TGTGCCAGTAGTATCTCTCTGAGGGGACACTATGGCTACACCTTC.

This rearrangement joins TRBV28 to TRBJ1-5; possible D gene TRBD1, 5 bases. Germline lookup yields CDR1 MDHEN and CDR2 SYDVKM. V was pared by 3 bases and J by 8 bases, with 17 bases between. CDR3 length equals 15 residues. DNA for the CDR3: TGTGCCAGCAGTTTTCAGGGAGGGGTACGGAAGCCCCAGCATTTT. This translates into CASSFQGGVRKPQHF.

This chain joins TRBV5-1 and TRBJ2-4; 8 bases align to TRBD1. The CDR3 is 15 residues long. The ends lost 4 bases at V and 8 bases at J; junction bases unmatched: 11. In germline, CDR1 is SGHRS, CDR2 YFSETQ. The DNA of the CDR3 is TGCGCCAGCAGCCCGACCGGGACAGGCAGGTACATTCAGTACTTC. Amino acid sequence: CASSPTGTGRYIQYF.

This clone has a single count. The rearrangement uses TRBV9 and TRBJ2-1; D ambiguous. Germline V gene sequence: CDR1 SGDLS, CDR2 YYNGEE. CDR3 length: 11 amino acids. Trimming took 3 bases from V and 5 from J, leaving 3 bases between them. The CDR3: CASSGHNEQFF. The CDR3 region has the DNA TGTGCCAGCAGCGGCCACAATGAGCAGTTCTTC.